What follows describes a single T cell receptor (beta chain). Its target antigen remains unknown. Nothing much larger sits one base from this clone, and base qualities are not available. The record originates from a study of T cell repertoires and Cas9 in healthy adults (dated by TCRdb to the late 2010s). A note on the overall study: SpCas9-reactive T cells were characterized for multi-effector potency, cytotoxicity and lineage determination within the CD4 and CD8 compartments. The study examined preexisting T cell immunity against the Streptococcus pyogenes Cas9 nuclease (SpCas9) used in CRISPR gene editing.

Overall results and qualifications from the work: Proliferation and function of SpCas9-reactive effector T cells were reported to be mitigated in vitro by SpCas9-reactive regulatory T cells.

All of the donors in the study were healthy humans. Library preparation used the immunoSEQ multiplex PCR assay. TCRdb's version of the immuneACCESS table is confined to in-frame rearrangements and falls short of the full clone set. An unresolved V gene accounts for under half of the shortfall where checked; the remainder is of unknown origin. The table for this sample lists about 22,000 clones; 91% of them were counted only once. The ten largest clones add up to under 2% of the sample. The CDR3 measures 20 amino acids from cysteine to phenylalanine. Just CDR3 DNA is preserved here, 60 bases in frame from base 1. CDR1 and CDR2, per the germline V gene, are SGHRS and YFSETQ. V has 1 base trimmed and J has 0 bases trimmed; junction bases matching no gene number 14.

This chain is built from TRBV5-1 and TRBJ2-7; TRBD2 lines up with 12 middle nucleotides. Sequencing was performed on CD4+ effector T cells (CD127+, CD25-, CD137-, CD154-) from PBMCs; culture status not recorded. This receptor was taken from a human donor in good health. CDR3 region: CASSLSTSGGHALSSYEQYF. The DNA is as follows: TGCGCCAGCAGCTTGAGTACTAGCGGGGGGCACGCCCTCAGCTCCTACGAGCAGTACTTC.